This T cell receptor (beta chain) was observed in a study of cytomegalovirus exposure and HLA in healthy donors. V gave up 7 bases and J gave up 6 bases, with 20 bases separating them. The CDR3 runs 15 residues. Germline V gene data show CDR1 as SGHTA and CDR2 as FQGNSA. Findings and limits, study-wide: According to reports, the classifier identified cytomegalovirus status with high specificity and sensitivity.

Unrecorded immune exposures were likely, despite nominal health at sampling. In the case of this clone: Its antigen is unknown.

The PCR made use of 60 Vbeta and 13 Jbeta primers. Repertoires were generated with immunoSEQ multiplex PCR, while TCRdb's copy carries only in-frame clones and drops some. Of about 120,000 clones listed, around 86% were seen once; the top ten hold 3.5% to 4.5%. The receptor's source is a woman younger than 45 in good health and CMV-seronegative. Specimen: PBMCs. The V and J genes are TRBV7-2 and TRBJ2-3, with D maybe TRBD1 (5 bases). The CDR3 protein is CASNPTLSGADTQYF. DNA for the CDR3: TGTGCCAGCAACCCGACACTTTCTGGGGCGGATACGCAGTATTTT.